These 13 T cell receptor beta chains originate from one sample sequenced in a study of OX40 agonist ivuxolimab in advanced cancers. Clones were sequenced by immunoSEQ multiplex PCR, and TCRdb holds only the in-frame ones, with some missing. The sample records about 71,000 clones, approximately 78% being singletons. Source: CD4+ or CD8+ T cells sorted from blood, taken in a trial of the OX40 agonist ivuxolimab. The receptors were sampled from an adult with an advanced solid tumor such as melanoma, head and neck, liver or kidney cancer.

The chain recombines TRBV6-6 with TRBJ1-2; TRBD1 might be the D (5 bases). The CDR3 spans 15 residues. Trimming shortened V by 5 bases and J by 4 bases, and 17 bases separated the two germline ends. Per germline, CDR1 MNHNY and CDR2 SVGAGI (reference sequence). CDR3 coding DNA: TGTGCCAGCAGTCGAACCGGGACCGGAGCCTATGGCTACACCTTC. The encoded protein is CASSRTGTGAYGYTF.

V is TRBV19 and J is TRBJ1-1, with a tentative D call TRBD1 (6 bases). In germline, CDR1 is LNHDA, CDR2 SQIVND (reference sequence). V gave up 2 bases and J gave up 4 bases, with 17 bases separating them. The CDR3 is made up of 16 amino acids. The CDR3 loop reads CASSIMAGVFGTEAFF. The CDR3 DNA sequence: TGTGCCAGTAGTATAATGGCAGGGGTCTTTGGCACTGAAGCTTTCTTT. The variable domain in full, with the rest retrieved from reference TRBV19 and TRBJ1-1, is DGGITQSPKYLFRKEGQNVTLSCEQNLNHDAMYWYRQDPGQGLRLIYYSQIVNDFQKGDIAEGYSVSREKKESFPLTVTSAQKNPTAFYLCASSIMAGVFGTEAFFGQGTRLTVV.

This sequence joins TRBV30 and TRBJ2-7; 8 positions agree with TRBD2. The germline V gene encodes CDR1 GTSNPN and CDR2 SVGIG (reference sequence). V was clipped by 4 bases and J by 1 base; unmatched bases: 3. The CDR3 runs to 13 residues. CDR3 nucleotides: TGTGCCTGGACCCCTAGCGGGTCCTACGAGCAGTACTTC. Translated: CAWTPSGSYEQYF.

The table lists this clone with a few counts. The chain uses TRBV7-9 and TRBJ1-1; no clear D gene. V lost 5 bases to trimming and J lost 6 bases, with 7 bases between them. This CDR3 is built from 11 residues. The germline CDR1 and CDR2 sequences are SEHNR and FQNEAQ (reference sequence). The CDR3 DNA reads as TGTGCCAGCAGCCTCCAGTCTGAAGCTTTCTTT. It codes for CASSLQSEAFF.

The chain carries TRBV29-1 and TRBJ2-1; a weak D match, TRBD2 (5 bases). The CDR3 has 11 residues. With 7 bases removed from V and 9 bases from J, the gap between germline ends came to 13 bases. CDR1 and CDR2 (germline): SQVTM, ANQGSEA. The CDR3 nucleotides are TGCAGCGATACTAGGGTTGGTGAGCAGTTCTTC. This codes for CSDTRVGEQFF.

The chain links TRBV19 to TRBJ2-1; TRBD2 might be the D (5 bases). V was cut by 7 bases and J by 9 bases, with 19 bases left in between. The CDR3 runs 14 residues. Germline CDR1 LNHDA, CDR2 SQIVND (reference sequence). The DNA for the CDR3 is TGTGCCAGTATTGGACCCGGAGGAAGCGGTGAGCAGTTCTTC. Protein: CASIGPGGSGEQFF.

This chain links TRBV6-1 with TRBJ2-1; TRBD2 is a possible D gene (5 bases). The CDR3 consists of 15 residues. The germline CDR1 and CDR2 sequences are MNHNS and SASEGT. V lost 1 base and J 0 bases, leaving 7 bases between the germline ends. The CDR3 sequence: CASSEGRGSYNEQFF. DNA for the CDR3: TGTGCCAGCAGTGAAGGACGGGGCTCCTACAATGAGCAGTTCTTC.

The chain combines TRBV7-2 with TRBJ1-1; 9 bases fit TRBD1. The CDR3 loop spans 14 amino acids. Germline V gene sequence: CDR1 SGHTA, CDR2 FQGNSA. With V trimmed by 5 bases and J by 5 bases, 6 bases remained unmatched. The CDR3 region is CASSQGQGKTEAFF. The DNA for the CDR3 is TGTGCCAGCAGCCAGGGACAGGGTAAGACTGAAGCTTTCTTT.

The chain carries TRBV5-1 and TRBJ2-1; 7 bases line up with TRBD2. Germline V gene lookup returns CDR1 SGHRS and CDR2 YFSETQ. CDR3 length: 15 residues. Unmatched junction bases numbered 4, after V lost 2 bases and J lost 2 bases. DNA for the CDR3: TGCGCCAGCAGCTTAACCGGGACTACCTACAATGAGCAGTTCTTC. As protein: CASSLTGTTYNEQFF.

This rearrangement joins TRBV28 to TRBJ1-4, with D unclear. CDR1 and CDR2 (germline): MDHEN, SYDVKM. V gave up 2 bases and J gave up 6 bases, with 13 bases separating them. The CDR3 has 15 amino acids. The CDR3 nucleotides read TGTGCCAGCAGTTTAAGGTCGACTGCAGATGAAAAACTGTTTTTT. It yields the protein CASSLRSTADEKLFF.

The rearrangement joins TRBV30 to TRBJ2-1, with a possible D match to TRBD2 (6 bases). The CDR3 covers 12 residues. Germline values: CDR1 GTSNPN, CDR2 SVGIG (reference sequence). V lost 5 bases, J lost 9 bases, and 14 bases lay in between. The CDR3: CAWGWRDAEQFF. The CDR3 DNA reads TGTGCCTGGGGGTGGAGGGATGCTGAGCAGTTCTTC.

DNA for the CDR3: TGTGCCAGCAGCTTAAAGACAGGGAGGAACACTGAAGCTTTCTTT. Translated: CASSLKTGRNTEAFF. This chain joins TRBV14 and TRBJ1-1; 7 positions agree with TRBD1. The CDR3 has 15 amino acids. Germline lookup yields CDR1 SGHDN and CDR2 FVKESK. V was clipped by 5 bases and J by 1 base; unmatched bases: 7.

CDR3: CASSFWRGAERANTEAFF. The CDR3 coding sequence is TGTGCCAGCAGTTTTTGGCGGGGGGCGGAGAGGGCGAACACTGAAGCTTTCTTT. The V and J genes are TRBV28 and TRBJ1-1; a possible D gene is TRBD1 (6 bases). The V and J ends lost 3 bases and 1 base respectively, with 21 bases between them. This CDR3 is 18 amino acids long. Per germline, CDR1 MDHEN and CDR2 SYDVKM.